Each of the 9 T cell receptor beta chains below was sequenced from the same sample in a study of STAT3 mutations in large granular lymphocyte leukemia. TCRdb keeps only in-frame clones here, not all; method: immunoSEQ multiplex PCR. This table has 30,000 to 45,000 clones, 88% appearing once. Study observations and caveats: In T-cell large granular lymphocyte leukemia, about half of patients showed multiple immunodominant subclonotypes.

No antigen has been assigned to these receptors. Material: PBMCs. Source of these receptors: a human donor with T large granular lymphocyte leukemia. Some clones in this sample may be carry-over from other donors' samples.

The chain links TRBV19 to TRBJ1-5; D is unresolved. Trimming pared 0 bases from V and 3 bases from J, leaving 6 bases between. Germline V gene sequence: CDR1 LNHDA, CDR2 SQIVND (reference sequence). This CDR3 is built from 14 residues. CDR3 loop: CASSIEQINQPQHF. The CDR3 DNA reads as TGTGCCAGTAGTATAGAACAGATCAATCAGCCCCAGCATTTT.

The chain combines TRBV6-1 with TRBJ2-7, with TRBD1 matching 12 bases. Trimming removed 7 bases from V and 3 bases from J; junction bases left unmatched: 7. The CDR3 is 15 amino acids. Per germline, CDR1 MNHNS and CDR2 SASEGT. The CDR3 sequence is CASNPGTGGVYEQYV. In DNA, the CDR3 is TGTGCCAGCAACCCCGGGACAGGGGGCGTCTACGAGCAGTACGTC.

J is TRBJ1-2 and V is TRBV4-2; tentatively, D is TRBD1 (5 bases). The CDR3 has 15 amino acids. Germline values: CDR1 LGHNA, CDR2 YNFKEQ. V lost 1 base and J lost 6, with 15 bases in between. CDR3 sequence: CASSQAGAELDGYTF. DNA for the CDR3: TGTGCCAGCAGCCAAGCCGGGGCGGAGCTAGATGGCTACACCTTC.

V is TRBV4-3 and J is TRBJ2-3; D is possibly TRBD1 or TRBD2 (5 bases each). Germline lookup yields CDR1 LGHNA and CDR2 YSLEER. V gave up 2 bases and J gave up 1 base, with 13 bases separating them. The CDR3 totals 16 residues. The CDR3 bases are TGCGCCAGCAGCCAACTGGGACCCCCGGGCACAGATACGCAGTATTTT. Translated: CASSQLGPPGTDTQYF.

The chain joins TRBV18 to TRBJ1-3, with a weak D call TRBD1 (5 bases). The CDR3 runs to 16 residues. Per the germline V gene, CDR1 is KGHSH and CDR2 is LQKENI. Trimming pared 1 base from V and 0 bases from J, leaving 10 bases between. This CDR3 is CASSPLTGDSGNTIYF. CDR3 nucleotide sequence: TGTGCCAGCTCACCACTGACGGGGGACTCTGGAAACACCATATATTTT.

V gene TRBV6-6 combines with J gene TRBJ1-5; D not resolved. Germline V gene lookup returns CDR1 MNHNY and CDR2 SVGAGI (reference sequence). V gave up 2 bases and J gave up 0 bases, with 5 bases separating them. This CDR3 has 14 amino acids. The CDR3 region is CASSYGGSNQPQHF. The CDR3 bases are TGTGCCAGCAGTTACGGAGGTAGCAATCAGCCCCAGCATTTT.

The chain uses TRBV4-1 and TRBJ2-3; D may be TRBD2 (6 bases). Germline CDR1 is MGHRA and CDR2 is YSYEKL. The CDR3 runs 15 residues. V was clipped by 3 bases and J by 2 bases, with 12 bases between them. The CDR3 DNA reads as TGCGCCAGCAGCCAGGGACTGCCCTACACAGATACGCAGTATTTT. Translation gives CASSQGLPYTDTQYF.

The chain is built from TRBV18 and TRBJ1-1, with D unresolved. CDR1 and CDR2 from the germline V gene are KGHSH and LQKENI. With 2 bases removed from V and 2 bases from J, the gap between germline ends came to 12 bases. CDR3 length: 15 amino acids. For the CDR3, the DNA is TGTGCCAGCTCACCATTTTCCGCGGAAAACACTGAAGCTTTCTTT. Its translation: CASSPFSAENTEAFF.

The chain links TRBV7-9 to TRBJ2-2; no clear D. The germline gives CDR1 SEHNR, CDR2 FQNEAQ (reference sequence). Trimming removed 1 base from V and 6 bases from J, with 6 bases in between. The CDR3 has 13 residues. CDR3 sequence (DNA): TGTGCCAGCAGCTTAGGGTTCGCCGGGGAGCTGTTTTTT. Its translation is CASSLGFAGELFF.